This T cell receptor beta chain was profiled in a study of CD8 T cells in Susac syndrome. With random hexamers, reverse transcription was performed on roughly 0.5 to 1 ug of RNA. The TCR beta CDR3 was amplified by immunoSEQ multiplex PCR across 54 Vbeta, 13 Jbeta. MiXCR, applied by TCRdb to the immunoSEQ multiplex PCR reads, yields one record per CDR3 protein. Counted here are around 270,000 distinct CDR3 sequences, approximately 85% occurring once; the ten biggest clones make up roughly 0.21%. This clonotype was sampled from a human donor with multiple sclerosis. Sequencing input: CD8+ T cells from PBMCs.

This CDR3 reads CASSPSSGSSYNEQFF. In nucleotides, the CDR3 is TGTGCCAGCAGCCCTAGTTCAGGCAGCTCCTACAATGAGCAGTTCTTC. The chain links TRBV7-8 to TRBJ2-1; the D is unclear. Trimming removed 5 bases at V and 0 bases at J, with 14 bases between. Germline-derived CDR1 and CDR2 are SGHVS and FQNEAQ. This CDR3 is built from 16 residues.